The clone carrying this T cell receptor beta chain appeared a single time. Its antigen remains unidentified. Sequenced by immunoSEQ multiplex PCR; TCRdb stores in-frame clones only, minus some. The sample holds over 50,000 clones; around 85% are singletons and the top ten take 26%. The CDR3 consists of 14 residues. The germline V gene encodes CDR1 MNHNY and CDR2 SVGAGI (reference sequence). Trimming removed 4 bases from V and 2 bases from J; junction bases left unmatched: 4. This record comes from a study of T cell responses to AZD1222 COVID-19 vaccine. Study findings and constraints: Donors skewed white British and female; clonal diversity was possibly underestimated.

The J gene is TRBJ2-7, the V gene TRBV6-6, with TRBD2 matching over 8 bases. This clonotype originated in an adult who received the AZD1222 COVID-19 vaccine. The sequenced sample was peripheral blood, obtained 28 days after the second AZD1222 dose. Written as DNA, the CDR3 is TGTGCCAGCAGTTCAGGGACTAGGACCTACGAGCAGTACTTC. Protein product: CASSSGTRTYEQYF.